Each of the 8 T cell receptor beta chains below was sequenced from the same sample in a study of response to subunit inactivated influenza vaccine. TCRdb re-derived calls from the RT-PCR reads in MiXCR, one entry per CDR3 protein. Of about 800,000 distinct CDR3 sequences listed, approximately 21% are singletons. The sequences come from PBMCs from blood, collected 5 days after vaccination. The receptors come from a man aged 45-65 years who received an inactivated influenza vaccine.

J is TRBJ2-7 and V is TRBV14, with a possible D match to TRBD1 (6 bases). With 1 base removed from V and 3 bases from J, the gap between germline ends came to 13 bases. Germline-derived CDR1 and CDR2 are SGHDN and FVKESK. The CDR3 sequence is 15 residues long. The CDR3 coding sequence is TGTGCCAGCAGCCAAGGGTTGGGACAAGTCTACGAGCAGTACTTC. Encoded protein: CASSQGLGQVYEQYF.

This clonotype occurred many times. V and J are TRBV29-1 and TRBJ2-1; D is unclear. Deletions cut 0 bases from V and 4 bases from J, with 13 bases between. This CDR3 spans 15 amino acids. The germline CDR1 and CDR2 sequences are SQVTM and ANQGSEA. The CDR3 nucleotides read TGCAGCGTTGAAGATCTCGACGGGCGTTACAATGAGCAGTTCTTC. It encodes CSVEDLDGRYNEQFF.

The J gene is TRBJ2-7, the V gene TRBV6-1; 7 bases agree with TRBD1. CDR1 and CDR2 from the germline V gene are MNHNS and SASEGT. V lost 3 bases, J lost 3 bases, and 2 bases stayed unmatched. CDR3 length equals 13 residues. This CDR3 reads CASSEGQFYEQYF. In DNA form, the CDR3 reads TGTGCCAGCAGTGAGGGACAGTTCTACGAGCAGTACTTC.

This chain joins TRBV5-1 and TRBJ2-2; 9 nucleotides line up with TRBD1. Germline V lookup: CDR1 SGHRS, CDR2 YFSETQ. This CDR3 comprises 16 residues. V was pared by 5 bases and J by 7 bases, with 12 bases of the junction left unmatched. The CDR3, as DNA: TGCGCCAGCAGGTCAATAGTGACAGGGGGATACGGGGAGCTGTTTTTT. Protein: CASRSIVTGGYGELFF.

A few counts support this clonotype. J is TRBJ2-1 and V is TRBV29-1; 9 nucleotides agree with TRBD1. The CDR3 length is 13 residues. After removal of 5 bases from V and 4 bases from J, the junction contained 3 bases not matched to a gene. In germline, CDR1 is SQVTM, CDR2 ANQGSEA. CDR3 residues: CSVRQGVYNEQFF. For the CDR3, the DNA is TGCAGCGTTCGACAGGGGGTATACAATGAGCAGTTCTTC.

The rearrangement joins TRBV7-2 to TRBJ2-4; no reliable D call. Trimming shortened V by 1 base and J by 11 bases, and 12 bases separated the two germline ends. The V gene's germline CDR1 is SGHTA and CDR2 FQGNSA. The CDR3 spans 13 residues. CDR3 sequence: CASSLGVTTVQYF. The CDR3 bases are TGTGCCAGCAGCTTAGGTGTGACAACCGTTCAGTACTTC.

The rearrangement uses TRBV11-3 and TRBJ1-3; D is perhaps TRBD1 (6 bases). V was trimmed by 10 bases and J by 3 bases, leaving 16 bases between them. The CDR3 loop spans 14 amino acids. Germline V gene data show CDR1 as SGHNT and CDR2 as YENEEA. CDR3 loop: CATHRESVGNTIYF. The CDR3 DNA reads as TGTGCCACTCACAGGGAATCGGTTGGAAACACCATATATTTT.

This clonotype has more than one count but fewer than ten. The chain couples TRBV10-3 to TRBJ1-1; D is ambiguous. The V and J ends lost 3 bases and 0 bases respectively, with 5 bases between them. Germline V gene sequence: CDR1 ENHRY, CDR2 SYGVKD. The CDR3 extends over 13 amino acids. The CDR3 nucleotides are TGTGCCATCAGTGAACGGCTGAACACTGAAGCTTTCTTT. It yields the protein CAISERLNTEAFF.